This T cell receptor (beta chain) was documented in a study of cytomegalovirus exposure and HLA in healthy donors. Study information: A prior analysis found about 110 million unique TCR beta sequences from around 180 million T cells.

General observations from the study: The productive fraction for most TCR beta V segments was about 87% or about 30% in an earlier analysis. TCR beta sequences reportedly predicted most subjects' HLA-A and HLA-B alleles accurately.

With regard to this clone: Its target is unknown.

The CDR3 runs 16 residues. V lost 3 bases, J lost 5 bases, and 2 bases stayed unmatched. Germline CDR1 and CDR2: SEHNR and FQNEAQ (reference sequence). The PCR made use of 60 Vbeta and 13 Jbeta primers. Assay: immunoSEQ multiplex PCR; the TCRdb copy retains only in-frame clones and omits some. The sample totals 180,000 or so clones. This chain joins TRBV7-9 and TRBJ2-2, with TRBD2 matching over 14 bases. This sequence originates from a woman aged 18 to 35 in good health and CMV-seropositive. Specimen: PBMCs. The CDR3 DNA follows: TGTGCCAGCAGCTTCGGACTAGCGGGAGGAACCGGGGAGCTGTTTTTT. This translates into CASSFGLAGGTGELFF.